These 27 T cell receptor beta chains were all obtained from the same sample, sequenced in a study of beta chain features in type 1 diabetes. The entirety of the isolated RNA underwent reverse transcription, so expressed TCRB transcripts were sequenced. The method was immunoSEQ multiplex PCR; TCRdb's version includes in-frame clones alone and lacks a portion of them. In the table there are 500,000 to 800,000 clones, around 11% of which are singletons. Study results and limitations: Shortening of TCRB CDR3s, moderate but significant, appeared in all four CD4+ subsets of Type 1 diabetes patients.

Antigen specificity for these receptors is unknown. The sample was naive CD4+ T cells from blood. These receptors all come from a man younger than 45 with type 1 diabetes.

The chain has TRBV4-2 and TRBJ1-1, with D possibly TRBD1 on 6 matching bases. In germline, CDR1 is LGHNA, CDR2 YNFKEQ. Trimming stripped 0 bases from V and 5 bases from J, with 13 bases between. The CDR3 runs to 15 residues. CDR3 coding DNA: TGTGCCAGCAGCCAAGATTTCGGGGGGCAGACTGAAGCTTTCTTT. It encodes CASSQDFGGQTEAFF.

The table lists this clone with a few counts. The V gene is TRBV10-1, the J gene TRBJ2-1, with TRBD2 as a possible D gene (5 bases). Germline-derived CDR1 and CDR2 are WNHNN and SYGVQD (reference sequence). The CDR3 covers 13 residues. Trimming left V 3 bases short and J 10 bases short, with 13 bases between. CDR3 protein: CASSDRTSGEQFF. CDR3 in DNA: TGCGCCAGCAGTGACCGAACCAGCGGCGAGCAGTTCTTC.

V is TRBV11-2 and J is TRBJ1-6; D perhaps matches TRBD1 (6 bases). The germline V gene encodes CDR1 SGHAT and CDR2 FQNNGV. CDR3 length equals 13 residues. V dropped 0 bases and J dropped 14 bases, with 11 bases sitting between them. DNA of the CDR3: TGTGCCAGCAGCTTAGAGCCTAGGGGGGCCCTCCACTTT. Its translation is CASSLEPRGALHF. Supplemented by reference TRBV11-2 and TRBJ1-6, the full variable domain reads EAGVAQSPRYKIIEKRQSVAFWCNPISGHATLYWYQQILGQGPKLLIQFQNNGVVDDSQLPKDRFSAERLKGVDSTLKIQPAKLEDSAVYLCASSLEPRGALHFGNGTRLTVT.

The chain couples TRBV28 to TRBJ2-5; D is possibly TRBD2 (5 bases). V was pared by 5 bases and J by 5 bases, with 12 bases between. The CDR3 is 13 amino acids. CDR1 and CDR2 (germline): MDHEN, SYDVKM. The CDR3 reads CASSDDRRETQYF. Here the CDR3 DNA reads TGTGCCAGCAGTGATGACCGGAGGGAGACCCAGTACTTC. The whole variable domain, filled in from reference TRBV28 and TRBJ2-5, reads DVKVTQSSRYLVKRTGEKVFLECVQDMDHENMFWYRQDPGLGLRLIYFSYDVKMKEKGDIPEGYSVSREKKERFSLILESASTNQTSMYLCASSDDRRETQYFGPGTRLLVL.

This clone was seen a handful of times. DNA for the CDR3: TGTGCCAGCAGCTCACAGGGGGAAAAAGCTTTCTTT. Encoded protein: CASSSQGEKAFF. The chain is built from TRBV7-6 and TRBJ1-1, with TRBD1 matching over 8 bases. CDR1 is SGHVS, CDR2 FNYEAQ, per germline. Trimming at V came to 4 bases and at J to 9 bases, leaving 4 bases not matched to a gene. The CDR3 has 12 residues.

This clone was found a few times. The sample contains more than one DNA sequence encoding this CDR3. This sequence joins TRBV18 and TRBJ2-3; no definite D call. This CDR3 is built from 12 residues. Germline V gene lookup returns CDR1 KGHSH and CDR2 LQKENI. Trimming removed 0 bases from V and 3 bases from J, with 1 base in between. The CDR3 region has the DNA TGTGCCAGCTCACCACCAACAGATACGCAGTATTTT. It translates to CASSPPTDTQYF.

The table lists this clone with a few counts. The genes are TRBV28 and TRBJ1-5; D unclear. The CDR3 is made up of 16 amino acids. V was clipped by 7 bases and J by 1 base, with 17 bases between them. The V gene's germline CDR1 is MDHEN and CDR2 SYDVKM. In nucleotides, the CDR3 is TGTGCCAGCAAAGTTAGATTAGGGATCAGCAATCAGCCCCAGCATTTT. Translation: CASKVRLGISNQPQHF.

The V gene is TRBV30, the J gene TRBJ2-7, with TRBD1 identical over 9 bases. The CDR3 spans 14 residues. CDR1 and CDR2 from the germline V gene are GTSNPN and SVGIG (reference sequence). V trimming: 7 bases; J trimming: 0 bases; junction bases outside the gene matches: 7. The CDR3 nucleotides are TGTGCCTTCGTACAGGGGGCTGTCTCCTACGAGCAGTACTTC. Protein sequence: CAFVQGAVSYEQYF. Filled out from reference TRBV30 and TRBJ2-7, the complete variable domain reads SQTIHQWPATLVQPVGSPLSLECTVEGTSNPNLYWYRQAAGRGLQLLFYSVGIGQISSEVPQNLSASRPQDRQFILSSKKLLLSDSGFYLCAFVQGAVSYEQYFGPGTRLTVT.

This clone was counted between two and nine times. The chain carries TRBV28 and TRBJ2-5, with TRBD1 matching 9 bases. Germline V gene lookup returns CDR1 MDHEN and CDR2 SYDVKM. V lost 6 bases to trimming and J lost 5 bases; unmatched junction nucleotides: 13. This CDR3 is 16 amino acids long. Written as DNA, the CDR3 is TGTGCCAGCAGCAGGCTCTGGGACAGGGTGTGGGAGACCCAGTACTTC. Encoded protein: CASSRLWDRVWETQYF.

V gene TRBV23-1 combines with J gene TRBJ2-1; D not certain. TRBV23-1 counts as an open reading frame of uncertain function. Trimming shortened V by 4 bases and J by 6 bases, and 13 bases separated the two germline ends. The CDR3 sequence is 14 residues long. CDR3 protein: CASSLCRCCNEQFF. CDR3 bases: TGCGCCAGCAGTCTTTGTAGGTGCTGCAATGAGCAGTTCTTC.

This clone was picked up a small number of times. The chain links TRBV30 to TRBJ1-3; unclear D gene. Trimming took off 4 bases at V and 0 bases at J, with 7 bases between the two ends. CDR3 length: 13 residues. Germline V gene data show CDR1 as GTSNPN and CDR2 as SVGIG (reference sequence). Here the CDR3 reads CAWKPTSGNTIYF. CDR3 nucleotide sequence: TGTGCCTGGAAACCGACCTCTGGAAACACCATATATTTT.

This chain links TRBV5-4 with TRBJ2-3; D gene ambiguous. The CDR3 runs 15 residues. Germline values: CDR1 SGHNT, CDR2 YYREEE (reference sequence). Deletions cut 0 bases from V and 1 base from J, with 9 bases between. This CDR3 is CASSLGGSGTDTQYF. CDR3 DNA sequence: TGTGCCAGCAGCTTGGGGGGATCTGGCACAGATACGCAGTATTTT.

The table lists this clone with a few counts. This rearrangement joins TRBV27 to TRBJ2-4; no clear D gene. V lost 6 bases and J lost 3, with 9 bases in between. The CDR3 loop spans 13 amino acids. Germline lookup yields CDR1 MNHEY and CDR2 SMNVEV (reference sequence). The CDR3: CASSRMDKNIQYF. Written as DNA, the CDR3 is TGTGCCAGCAGCAGGATGGACAAAAACATTCAGTACTTC.

This clone was counted between two and nine times. V gene TRBV5-1 combines with J gene TRBJ2-7; no firm D call. Germline V CDR1 and CDR2: SGHRS, YFSETQ. V lost 4 bases, J lost 7 bases, and 15 bases lay in between. CDR3 size: 13 residues. The CDR3 spells CASSEESLGEQYF. CDR3 DNA sequence: TGCGCCAGCAGCGAGGAAAGTCTGGGGGAGCAGTACTTC.

The rearrangement links TRBV11-2 to TRBJ2-2; 9 bases fit TRBD1. This CDR3 spans 14 amino acids. Unmatched junction bases numbered 2, after V lost 5 bases and J lost 4 bases. Per germline, CDR1 SGHAT and CDR2 FQNNGV. CDR3 sequence (DNA): TGTGCCAGCAGCCGGGACAGGGCCACCGGGGAGCTGTTTTTT. Amino acids: CASSRDRATGELFF.

This clone was counted a few times. V gene TRBV6-6 combines with J gene TRBJ2-7; D remains unclear. Trimming took off 1 base at V and 1 base at J, with 5 bases between the two ends. The CDR3 runs 13 residues. CDR1 is MNHNY and CDR2 is SVGAGI in the germline V gene (reference sequence). This CDR3 reads CASSYWGSYEQYF. CDR3 nucleotide sequence: TGTGCCAGCAGTTACTGGGGATCCTACGAGCAGTACTTC.

This chain links TRBV7-2 with TRBJ2-1, with 9 bases matching TRBD2. From germline, CDR1 is SGHTA and CDR2 FQGNSA. V trimming: 1 base; J trimming: 4 bases; junction bases outside the gene matches: 5. The CDR3 loop spans 16 amino acids. CDR3 in amino acids: CASSLGGSGGYNEQFF. CDR3 in DNA: TGTGCCAGCAGCTTAGGAGGTAGCGGGGGTTACAATGAGCAGTTCTTC. Together with reference TRBV7-2 and TRBJ2-1, the CDR3 gives the full variable domain: GAGVSQSPSNKVTEKGKDVELRCDPISGHTALYWYRQSLGQGLEFLIYFQGNSAPDKSGLPSDRFSAERTGGSVSTLTIQRTQQEDSAVYLCASSLGGSGGYNEQFFGPGTRLTVL.

The chain combines TRBV6-5 with TRBJ2-7, with D possibly called TRBD1 or TRBD2 (5 bases each). Germline V gives CDR1 MNHEY, CDR2 SVGAGI. The CDR3 consists of 13 residues. Trimming took 11 bases from V and 4 from J, leaving 18 bases between them. This CDR3 reads CASARDHLYEQYF. The DNA of the CDR3 is TGTGCCTCAGCGAGGGACCACCTTTACGAGCAGTACTTC.

The rearrangement joins TRBV18 to TRBJ2-2; D is unclear. V lost 2 bases and J lost 0, with 10 bases in between. Per germline, CDR1 KGHSH and CDR2 LQKENI. The CDR3 is made up of 16 amino acids. The CDR3 nucleotides are TGTGCCAGCTCACCAAGCCTACAGACGAACACCGGGGAGCTGTTTTTT. Its protein is CASSPSLQTNTGELFF.

The chain is built from TRBV15 and TRBJ1-4; the D gene is possibly TRBD1 (5 bases). There are 14 residues in the CDR3. Trimming took off 1 base at V and 8 bases at J, with 11 bases between the two ends. Per germline, CDR1 LNHNV and CDR2 YYDKDF (reference sequence). CDR3 DNA: TGTGCCACCAGCAGAGGGCAGGGCGGCGAAAAACTGTTTTTT. Translated: CATSRGQGGEKLFF.

The rearrangement uses TRBV4-1 and TRBJ1-3, with D perhaps matching TRBD1 (5 bases). The germline V gene encodes CDR1 MGHRA and CDR2 YSYEKL. The CDR3 is 18 amino acids. The V gene lost 0 bases and the J gene lost 3 bases, with 18 bases spanning the gap. The CDR3 DNA reads TGCGCCAGCAGCCAAGATCCGGGGGATAACAGAATTGGAAACACCATATATTTT. Protein sequence: CASSQDPGDNRIGNTIYF.

This clone turned up a few times. The chain has TRBV6-5 and TRBJ2-5; D may be TRBD2 (6 bases). V was trimmed by 5 bases and J by 6 bases, leaving 13 bases between them. The germline V gene has CDR1 MNHEY and CDR2 SVGAGI. The CDR3 is 13 residues long. The CDR3 DNA follows: TGTGCCAGCAGTCCCGGGAGAGGGCAGACCCAGTACTTC. It translates to CASSPGRGQTQYF.

The chain couples TRBV29-1 to TRBJ2-3; D possibly corresponds to TRBD1 (6 bases). V was shortened by 4 bases and J by 4 bases, with 15 bases between the two germline ends. Germline V gene sequence: CDR1 SQVTM, CDR2 ANQGSEA. The CDR3 consists of 14 residues. CDR3 sequence (DNA): TGCAGCGTTGTGGGACAAGAGGCGGCAGATACGCAGTATTTT. It translates to CSVVGQEAADTQYF.

This chain joins TRBV7-2 and TRBJ2-5; the D is unclear. V shed 2 bases and J shed 5 bases, with 12 bases lying between them. This CDR3 spans 14 amino acids. Germline V gene lookup returns CDR1 SGHTA and CDR2 FQGNSA. CDR3 amino acids: CASSLLDPEETQYF. DNA for the CDR3: TGTGCCAGCAGCTTATTGGACCCGGAGGAGACCCAGTACTTC.

This clone was picked up a small number of times. The rearrangement uses TRBV4-3 and TRBJ2-3; perhaps TRBD2 as D (6 bases). V gave up 1 base and J gave up 1 base, with 12 bases separating them. The length of the CDR3 is 16 residues. Germline V CDR1 and CDR2: LGHNA, YSLEER. CDR3 nucleotides: TGCGCCAGCAGCCAAGTGCGGGGCGGCGGCACAGATACGCAGTATTTT. Its translation is CASSQVRGGGTDTQYF.

This clone has just a few counts. The chain is built from TRBV6-5 and TRBJ1-5; 10 bases line up with TRBD1. This CDR3 comprises 15 residues. Germline trimming cut 5 bases from V and 6 bases from J; bases unmatched to any gene: 7. Germline lookup yields CDR1 MNHEY and CDR2 SVGAGI. This CDR3 is CASSPGQGGSQPQHF. CDR3 nucleotides: TGTGCCAGCAGTCCTGGACAGGGGGGGAGTCAGCCCCAGCATTTT.

V gene TRBV25-1 combines with J gene TRBJ2-1; 13 bases match TRBD2. V trimming: 7 bases; J trimming: 0 bases; junction bases outside the gene matches: 6. The CDR3 totals 17 residues. CDR1 is MGHDK, CDR2 SYGVNS, per germline. The DNA of the CDR3 is TGTGCCAGCATGACTAGCGGGGGGTCCAGCTCCTACAATGAGCAGTTCTTC. Its translation is CASMTSGGSSSYNEQFF.